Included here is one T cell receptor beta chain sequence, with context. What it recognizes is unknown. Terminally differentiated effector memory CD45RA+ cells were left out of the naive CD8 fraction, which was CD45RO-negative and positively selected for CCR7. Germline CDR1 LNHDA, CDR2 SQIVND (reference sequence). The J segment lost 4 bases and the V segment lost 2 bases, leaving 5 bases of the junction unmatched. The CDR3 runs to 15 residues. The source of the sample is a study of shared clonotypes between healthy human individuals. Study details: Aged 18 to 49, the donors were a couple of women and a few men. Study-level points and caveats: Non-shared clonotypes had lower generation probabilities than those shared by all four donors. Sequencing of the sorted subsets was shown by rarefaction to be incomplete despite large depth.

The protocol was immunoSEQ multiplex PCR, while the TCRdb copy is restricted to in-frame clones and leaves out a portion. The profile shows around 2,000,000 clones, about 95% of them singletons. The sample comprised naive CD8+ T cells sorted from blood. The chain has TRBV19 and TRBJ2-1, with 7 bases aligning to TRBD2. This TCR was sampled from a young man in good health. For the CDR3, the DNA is TGTGCCAGTAGTATATTCGGACTAGATTACAATGAGCAGTTCTTC. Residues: CASSIFGLDYNEQFF.